The 12 T cell receptor beta chains in this list originate from one sample, sequenced in a study of T cell repertoires in cytomegalovirus infection. Each CDR3 protein gets one entry after TCRdb re-called the reads with MiXCR. The data contain nearly 550,000 distinct CDR3 sequences, approximately 16% of them singletons. What was sequenced was CD8+ T cells from PBMCs. The source is a human donor in good health (CMV status not recorded). Some clones in this sample may be carry-over from other donors' samples.

This clonotype was counted at least ten times. The V gene is TRBV11-2, the J gene TRBJ1-1, with D perhaps TRBD1 (5 bases). Trimming stripped 5 bases from V and 1 base from J, with 14 bases between. The CDR3 is 15 amino acids. Germline V gene lookup returns CDR1 SGHAT and CDR2 FQNNGV. The CDR3 nucleotides are TGTGCCAGCAGCCCGAGGAGGGACTCGAACACTGAAGCTTTCTTT. Translation: CASSPRRDSNTEAFF.

The sample holds many counts of this clonotype. The CDR3 DNA follows: TGCGCCAGCAGTGAGTCGTACCGTAGTGCCACTGAAGCTTTCTTT. It codes for CASSESYRSATEAFF. The gene calls are TRBV10-2 and TRBJ1-1; the D is unclear. The CDR3 covers 15 residues. V lost 0 bases and J 4 bases, leaving 12 bases between the germline ends. The germline V gene encodes CDR1 WSHSY and CDR2 SAAADI.

In this sample, this clonotype turned up many times. This chain joins TRBV7-2 and TRBJ1-2; 8 bases agree with TRBD1. Germline values: CDR1 SGHTA, CDR2 FQGNSA. V dropped 3 bases and J dropped 4; count of bases not matched to a gene: 7. The CDR3 covers 15 residues. The CDR3 is CASSFPGGLSYGYTF. The CDR3 nucleotides are TGTGCCAGCAGCTTTCCAGGGGGCCTCTCCTATGGCTACACCTTC.

The chain uses TRBV20-1 and TRBJ1-6, with TRBD1 as a possible D gene (6 bases). With 1 base removed from V and 5 bases from J, the gap between germline ends came to 12 bases. The length of the CDR3 is 15 residues. CDR1 is DFQATT, CDR2 SNEGSKA, per germline (reference sequence). CDR3 region: CSARATGMDNSPLHF. The CDR3 nucleotides are TGCAGTGCTAGAGCAACAGGGATGGATAATTCACCCCTCCACTTT.

This chain joins TRBV4-1 and TRBJ1-5; D is uncertain. Germline V gene lookup returns CDR1 MGHRA and CDR2 YSYEKL. Trimming took off 0 bases at V and 5 bases at J, with 8 bases between the two ends. This CDR3 is 14 amino acids long. The CDR3 DNA follows: TGCGCCAGCAGCCAAGACACCCGTTATCAGCCCCAGCATTTT. Residues: CASSQDTRYQPQHF.

This clonotype has only a few counts. The chain employs TRBV11-2 and TRBJ2-2; tentatively, D is TRBD2 (6 bases). The CDR3 runs to 15 residues. V lost 5 bases and J lost 7, with 17 bases in between. Germline V gives CDR1 SGHAT, CDR2 FQNNGV. This chain's CDR3 is CASSQNRGKIGELFF. The CDR3 DNA reads TGTGCCAGCAGCCAAAACCGGGGGAAGATCGGGGAGCTGTTTTTT.

This clonotype was counted ten times or more. The chain combines TRBV7-2 with TRBJ1-5, with 9 bases identical to TRBD1. This CDR3 region has 17 residues. Looked up from germline, CDR1 is SGHTA and CDR2 is FQGNSA. The V segment lost 1 base and the J segment 7 bases; nucleotides outside the gene matches: 11. In DNA form, the CDR3 reads TGTGCCAGCAGCTTAGAAAGAAGGGGACAGGGAGCCCAGCCCCAGCATTTT. Translated: CASSLERRGQGAQPQHF. Complete variable domain (other parts from reference TRBV7-2 and TRBJ1-5): GAGVSQSPSNKVTEKGKDVELRCDPISGHTALYWYRQSLGQGLEFLIYFQGNSAPDKSGLPSDRFSAERTGGSVSTLTIQRTQQEDSAVYLCASSLERRGQGAQPQHFGDGTRLSIL.

This clonotype was seen many times. The chain has TRBV7-8 and TRBJ2-5; 7 bases align to TRBD2. CDR1 SGHVS and CDR2 FQNEAQ come from the germline V gene. Trimming at V came to 4 bases and at J to 3 bases, leaving 11 bases not matched to a gene. This CDR3 is 16 amino acids long. The CDR3, as DNA: TGTGCCAGCAGCTACTCTAGCGGAGGGATGAAAGAGACCCAGTACTTC. Amino acid sequence: CASSYSSGGMKETQYF.

This clonotype was seen ten or more times. The chain joins TRBV27 to TRBJ2-7; D not certain. Germline lookup yields CDR1 MNHEY and CDR2 SMNVEV (reference sequence). Between the trimmed V and J ends, which lost 5 bases and 2 bases, there was a span of 13 bases. There are 14 residues in the CDR3. The CDR3 reads CASSRPPPAYEQYF. The CDR3 bases are TGTGCCAGCAGTCGACCCCCTCCAGCCTACGAGCAGTACTTC.

The table lists this clonotype with many counts. This chain links TRBV7-6 with TRBJ2-7, with a weak D call TRBD2 (6 bases). The CDR3 consists of 14 residues. The V and J ends lost 5 bases and 6 bases respectively, with 17 bases between them. CDR1 SGHVS and CDR2 FNYEAQ come from the germline V gene. CDR3 in DNA: TGTGCCAGCAGCCCGCCGGGACTCAGCAGCGAGCAGTACTTC. Translation: CASSPPGLSSEQYF.

This clonotype came up many times. The CDR3 is CASRKTSGGDYEQYF. The CDR3 DNA reads TGTGCCAGCAGGAAGACTAGCGGGGGAGACTACGAGCAGTACTTC. The chain combines TRBV7-9 with TRBJ2-7; 12 bases line up with TRBD2. CDR1 is SEHNR, CDR2 FQNEAQ, per germline (reference sequence). This CDR3 is 15 amino acids long. The V segment lost 6 bases and the J segment 3 bases; nucleotides outside the gene matches: 6.

The table lists this clonotype with many counts. The chain carries TRBV7-9 and TRBJ2-3; D uncertain. Germline V gene data show CDR1 as SEHNR and CDR2 as FQNEAQ (reference sequence). This CDR3 is 12 amino acids long. Trimming removed 1 base from V and 6 bases from J, with 5 bases in between. Here the CDR3 DNA reads TGTGCCAGCAGCTTAGATTCTGATACGCAGTATTTT. It encodes CASSLDSDTQYF.